This paragraph covers one T cell receptor (beta chain) sequence. The antigen is undetermined. It was roughly 10 milliliters of peripheral blood that were drawn from each donor. This CDR3 spans 17 amino acids. Per germline, CDR1 DFQATT and CDR2 SNEGSKA (reference sequence). With V trimmed by 3 bases and J by 1 base, 9 bases remained unmatched. It was with a sample-barcoded 5' primer and a J-beta primer mix that a second PCR of about 6 to 12 cycles was run. Every cDNA molecule bore a tag from a template-switch adaptor containing 12 random nucleotides. In TCRdb, the 5' RACE reads were re-called with MiXCR into one record per CDR3 protein. The table has nearly 800,000 distinct CDR3 sequences, about 56% seen once. These data are taken from a study of blood T cells in healthy people across ages. Study findings and constraints: Measured against age, TCR beta diversity per million T cells decreased in a roughly linear manner. The long-lived group displayed more naive CD4+ cells, plus higher diversity, than the aged donors did.

The chain has TRBV20-1 and TRBJ2-3; 11 bases are shared with TRBD2. Sequencing was carried out using blood. This clonotype was obtained from a man aged 35-49 years in good health. In DNA, the CDR3 is TGCAGTGCTAGCGTACTAGCGGGAGTTGGAGGCACAGATACGCAGTATTTT. It codes for CSASVLAGVGGTDTQYF.